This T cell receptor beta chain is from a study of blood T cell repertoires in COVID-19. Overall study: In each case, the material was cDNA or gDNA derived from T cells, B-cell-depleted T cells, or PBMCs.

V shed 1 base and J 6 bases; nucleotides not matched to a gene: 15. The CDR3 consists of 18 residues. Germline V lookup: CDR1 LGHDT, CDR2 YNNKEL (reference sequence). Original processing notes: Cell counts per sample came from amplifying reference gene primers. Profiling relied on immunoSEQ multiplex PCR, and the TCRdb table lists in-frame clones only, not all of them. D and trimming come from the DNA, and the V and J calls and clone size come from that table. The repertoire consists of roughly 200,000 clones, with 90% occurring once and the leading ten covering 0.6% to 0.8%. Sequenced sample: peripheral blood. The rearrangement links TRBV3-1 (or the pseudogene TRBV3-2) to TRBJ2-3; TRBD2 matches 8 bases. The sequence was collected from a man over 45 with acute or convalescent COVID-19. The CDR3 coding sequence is TGTGCCAGCAGCCAAGCCCTGTGGGTAGCGGGGAGGCTGGATACGCAGTATTTT. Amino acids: CASSQALWVAGRLDTQYF.